This section outlines one TCR beta chain sequence together with its context. The specificity of this receptor is unknown. Its ends do not fully match the called genes, so a read error is possible. Library construction relied on multiplex PCR. Sequencing took place on an Illumina HiSeq 4000. TCR beta libraries were built with iRepertoire HTBI primers and Arm-PCR amplification of CDR3 regions. Before sequencing, the PCR products went through gel purification. From the authors' description of their analysis: Gene usage analysis of CDR3 amino acid clonotypes relied on the roughly 67 TRBV and fewer than 15 TRBJ segments identified across samples. COPE and FqMerger were used to merge filtered high-quality paired reads into contigs. BLAST was used to align contigs to the IMGT TRBV, TRBD and TRBJ reference genes, and CDR3 was defined following IMGT. Any clonotype with a frequency above 0.1% was classified as a highly expanded clone. Shannon entropy was used to measure repertoire diversity, and the Gini coefficient was used to measure V-J evenness. A clonotype was considered public if more than one individual shared it. TCRdb passed the public sequencing reads through fastp at Q25 and MiXCR, retaining productive beta sequences. CDR3 protein sequences are deduplicated, and each keeps its most common genes and DNA. The V and J calls come from TCRdb's annotation, not from the publication. This sample lists roughly 500,000 distinct CDR3 sequences; 22% were detected once. The ten largest clones capture around 14% of the sample.

Taken from cysteine to phenylalanine, the CDR3 has 14 residues. Just CDR3 DNA is preserved here, 42 bases in frame from base 1. CDR1 MNHEY and CDR2 SVGEGT are derived from the germline V gene. These data originate in a study of regulatory T cells in long-lasting Graves disease (dated by TCRdb to the early 2020s). For context, the study as a whole: Persistent Graves' disease was defined as persistently positive TSH receptor autoantibodies together with antithyroid drug treatment for over 5 years. This study used TCR sequencing and RNA sequencing of peripheral blood to compare persistent Graves' disease patients against newly diagnosed Graves' disease patients. The study took place in China and was registered as a clinical trial. A total of around 35 samples underwent TCR sequencing: about 13 from persistent and around 20 from newly diagnosed Graves' disease patients. Antithyroid drugs had been taken for about 9.7 years on average by persistent Graves' disease patients in the clinical cohort. The paper as a whole reports these results and caveats: The small sample size was acknowledged by the authors as a limitation that may reduce accuracy. TRBV28, TRBJ1-2 and TRBJ2-5 were preferentially used in persistent disease, while TRBV20-1 and TRBJ2-1 were favored in newly diagnosed disease. Lower TCR Shannon entropy and fewer highly expanded clones were observed in persistent Graves' disease patients than in newly diagnosed patients, which suggested clonal expansion. Only the TCR beta chain was sequenced and analyzed. Patients with persistent disease shared more public clonotypes (over 2,500) than newly diagnosed patients did (966). Only peripheral blood was studied, because thyroid tissue, the primary lesion, was inaccessible.

The sample's time point, from its label and the paper: persistent/refractory GD, antithyroid drugs over 5 years with positive TRAb. RNA was extracted from PBMCs in TRIzol for both TCR sequencing and RNA sequencing. The diagnosis of Graves' disease followed American Thyroid Association guidelines. The patients came from an endocrinology department in Xi'an, China. Each patient gave 8.5 to 9.5 milliliters of peripheral blood, collected in an EDTA anticoagulant tube. Ficoll Paque Plus density gradient separation was used to isolate PBMCs, and no further T cell sorting was done. An Agilent 2100 Bioanalyzer and agarose gel were used to check RNA quality, while a NanoDrop 2000 measured RNA concentration.

This TCR was sampled from a female donor with Graves disease. The source was peripheral blood mononuclear cells (PBMCs), collected when the disease was refractory, from a patient treated with antithyroid drugs. The sequence links TRBV6-2 or TRBV6-3 to TRBJ1-5, with the identity of the D gene unclear. The DNA sequence is as follows: TGTGCCGGCAGGCGTGGGCAGGAGAGACAGCCCCAGCATTTT. Its protein is CAGRRGQERQPQHF.